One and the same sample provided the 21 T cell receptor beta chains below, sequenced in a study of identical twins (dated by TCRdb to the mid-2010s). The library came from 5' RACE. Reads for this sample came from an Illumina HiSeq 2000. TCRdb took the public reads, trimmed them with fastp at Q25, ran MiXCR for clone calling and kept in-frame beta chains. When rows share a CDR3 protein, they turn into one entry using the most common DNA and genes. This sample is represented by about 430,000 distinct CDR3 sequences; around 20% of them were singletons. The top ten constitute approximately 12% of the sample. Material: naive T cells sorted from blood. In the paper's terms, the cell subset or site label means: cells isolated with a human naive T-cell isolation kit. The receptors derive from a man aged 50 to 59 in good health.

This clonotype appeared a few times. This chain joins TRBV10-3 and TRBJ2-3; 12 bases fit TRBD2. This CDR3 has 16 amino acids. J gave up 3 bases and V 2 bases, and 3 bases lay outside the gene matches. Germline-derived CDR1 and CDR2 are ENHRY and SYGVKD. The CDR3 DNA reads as TGTGCCATCAGTGAGGGGACTAGCGGGCCAACAGATACGCAGTATTTT. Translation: CAISEGTSGPTDTQYF.

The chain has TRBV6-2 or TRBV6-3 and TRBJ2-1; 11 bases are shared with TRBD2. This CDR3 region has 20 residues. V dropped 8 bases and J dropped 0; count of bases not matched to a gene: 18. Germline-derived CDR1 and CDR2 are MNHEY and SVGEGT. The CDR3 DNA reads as TGTGCCAGCGGCTGGGCTAGCGGGAGGCCCCACCTGAGCTCCTACAATGAGCAGTTCTTC. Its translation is CASGWASGRPHLSSYNEQFF.

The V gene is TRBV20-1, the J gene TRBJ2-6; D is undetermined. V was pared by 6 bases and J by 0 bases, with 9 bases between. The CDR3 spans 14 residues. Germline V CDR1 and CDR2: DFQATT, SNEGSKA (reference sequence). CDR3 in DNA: TGCAGTGCCACGGATAGCTCTGGGGCCAACGTCCTGACTTTC. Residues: CSATDSSGANVLTF.

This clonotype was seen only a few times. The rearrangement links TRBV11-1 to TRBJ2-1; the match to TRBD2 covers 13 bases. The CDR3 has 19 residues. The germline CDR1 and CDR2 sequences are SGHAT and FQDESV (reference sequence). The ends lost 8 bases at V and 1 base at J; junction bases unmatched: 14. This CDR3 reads CASPDPFGLAGASYNEQFF. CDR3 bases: TGTGCCAGCCCCGACCCTTTCGGACTAGCGGGGGCGTCCTACAATGAGCAGTTCTTC.

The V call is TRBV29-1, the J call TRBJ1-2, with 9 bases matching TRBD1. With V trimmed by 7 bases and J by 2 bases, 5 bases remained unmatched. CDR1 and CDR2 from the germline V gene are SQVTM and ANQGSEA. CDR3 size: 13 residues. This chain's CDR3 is CSDDGTGNYGYTF. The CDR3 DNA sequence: TGCAGCGATGATGGGACAGGGAACTATGGCTACACCTTC.

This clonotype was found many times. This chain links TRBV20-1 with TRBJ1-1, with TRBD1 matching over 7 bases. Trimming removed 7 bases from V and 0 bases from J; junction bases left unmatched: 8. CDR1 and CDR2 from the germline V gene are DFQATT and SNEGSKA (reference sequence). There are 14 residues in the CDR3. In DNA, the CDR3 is TGCAGTGGCAGCCAGGGGGGGATGAACACTGAAGCTTTCTTT. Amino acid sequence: CSGSQGGMNTEAFF.

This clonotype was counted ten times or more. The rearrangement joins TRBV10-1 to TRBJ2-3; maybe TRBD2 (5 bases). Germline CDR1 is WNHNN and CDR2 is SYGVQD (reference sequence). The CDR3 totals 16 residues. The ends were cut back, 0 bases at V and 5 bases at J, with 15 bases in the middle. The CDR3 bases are TGCGCCAGCAGTGAGTCCAGGACTGTCGGGTTAGATACGCAGTATTTT. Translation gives CASSESRTVGLDTQYF.

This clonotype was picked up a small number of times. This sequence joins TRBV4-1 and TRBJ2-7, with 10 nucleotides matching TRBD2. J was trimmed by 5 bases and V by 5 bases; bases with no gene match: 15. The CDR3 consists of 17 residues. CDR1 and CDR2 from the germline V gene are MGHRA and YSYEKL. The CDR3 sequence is CASSYRPLAGVLDEQYF. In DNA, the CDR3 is TGCGCCAGCAGCTATCGTCCTCTAGCGGGAGTTCTCGACGAGCAGTACTTC.

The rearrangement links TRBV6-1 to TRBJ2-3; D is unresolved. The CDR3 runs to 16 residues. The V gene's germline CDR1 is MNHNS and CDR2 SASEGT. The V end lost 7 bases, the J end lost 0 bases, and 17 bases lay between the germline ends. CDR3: CASMKEKAFSTDTQYF. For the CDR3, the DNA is TGTGCCAGCATGAAAGAGAAAGCATTCAGCACAGATACGCAGTATTTT.

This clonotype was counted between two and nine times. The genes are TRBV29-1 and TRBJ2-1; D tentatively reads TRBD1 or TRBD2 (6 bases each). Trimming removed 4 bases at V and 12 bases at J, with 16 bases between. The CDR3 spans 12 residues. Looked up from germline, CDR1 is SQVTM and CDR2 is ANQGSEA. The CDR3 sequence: CSVVSGGGAQFF. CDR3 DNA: TGCAGCGTTGTATCCGGGGGCGGGGCGCAGTTCTTC.

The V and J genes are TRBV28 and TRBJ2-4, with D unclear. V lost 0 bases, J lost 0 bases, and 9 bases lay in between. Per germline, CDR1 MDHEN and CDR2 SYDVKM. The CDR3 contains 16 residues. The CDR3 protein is CASSLWSRLAKNIQYF. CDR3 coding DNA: TGTGCCAGCAGTTTATGGTCCCGGCTAGCCAAAAACATTCAGTACTTC.

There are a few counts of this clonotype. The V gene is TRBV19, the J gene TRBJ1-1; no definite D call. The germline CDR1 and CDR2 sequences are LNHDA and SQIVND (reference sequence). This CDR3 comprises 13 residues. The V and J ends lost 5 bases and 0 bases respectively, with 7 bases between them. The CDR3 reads CASSRAMNTEAFF. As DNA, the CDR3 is TGTGCCAGTAGTCGGGCCATGAACACTGAAGCTTTCTTT. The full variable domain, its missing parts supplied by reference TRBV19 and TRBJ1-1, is DGGITQSPKYLFRKEGQNVTLSCEQNLNHDAMYWYRQDPGQGLRLIYYSQIVNDFQKGDIAEGYSVSREKKESFPLTVTSAQKNPTAFYLCASSRAMNTEAFFGQGTRLTVV.

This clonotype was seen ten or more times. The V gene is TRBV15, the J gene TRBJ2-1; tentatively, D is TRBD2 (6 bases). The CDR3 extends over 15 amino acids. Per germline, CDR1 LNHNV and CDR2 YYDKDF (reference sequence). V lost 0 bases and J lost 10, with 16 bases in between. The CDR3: CATSRDIGSGREQFF. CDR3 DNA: TGTGCCACCAGCAGAGACATAGGTAGCGGTCGAGAGCAGTTCTTC.

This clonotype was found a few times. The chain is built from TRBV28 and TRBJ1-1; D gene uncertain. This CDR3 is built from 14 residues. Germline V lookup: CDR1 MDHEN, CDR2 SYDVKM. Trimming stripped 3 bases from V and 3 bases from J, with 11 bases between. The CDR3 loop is CASSLVTWYTEAFF. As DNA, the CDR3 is TGTGCCAGCAGTTTGGTTACTTGGTACACTGAAGCTTTCTTT.

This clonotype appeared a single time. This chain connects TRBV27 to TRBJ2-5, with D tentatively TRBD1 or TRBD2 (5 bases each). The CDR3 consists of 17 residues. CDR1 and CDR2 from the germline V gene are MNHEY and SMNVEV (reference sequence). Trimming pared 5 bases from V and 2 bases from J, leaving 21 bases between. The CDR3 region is CASSPPRGTNNQETQYF. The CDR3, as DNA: TGTGCCAGCAGTCCTCCTCGTGGGACGAATAATCAAGAGACCCAGTACTTC.

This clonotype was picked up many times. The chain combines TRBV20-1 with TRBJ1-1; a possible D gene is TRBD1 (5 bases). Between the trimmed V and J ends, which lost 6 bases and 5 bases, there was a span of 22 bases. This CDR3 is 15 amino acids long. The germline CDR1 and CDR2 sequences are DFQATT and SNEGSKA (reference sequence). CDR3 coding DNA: TGCAGTGCGAGTCGACGATGGTCAGCAGGGACTGAAGCTTTCTTT. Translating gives CSASRRWSAGTEAFF.

The CDR3 sequence: CASSQDAKADYNEQFF. The DNA of the CDR3 is TGCGCCAGCAGCCAAGATGCGAAAGCGGACTACAATGAGCAGTTCTTC. The chain employs TRBV4-3 and TRBJ2-1, with D perhaps matching TRBD2 (5 bases). Trimming shortened V by 0 bases and J by 3 bases, and 12 bases separated the two germline ends. In germline, CDR1 is LGHNA, CDR2 YSLEER. This CDR3 has 16 residues.

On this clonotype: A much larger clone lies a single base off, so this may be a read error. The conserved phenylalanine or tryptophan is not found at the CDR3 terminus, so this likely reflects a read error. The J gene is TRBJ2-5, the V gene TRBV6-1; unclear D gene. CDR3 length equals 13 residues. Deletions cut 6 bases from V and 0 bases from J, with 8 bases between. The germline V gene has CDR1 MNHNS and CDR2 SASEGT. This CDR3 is CASSEPYQETQYV. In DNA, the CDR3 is TGTGCCAGCAGCGAGCCGTACCAAGAGACCCAGTACGTC.

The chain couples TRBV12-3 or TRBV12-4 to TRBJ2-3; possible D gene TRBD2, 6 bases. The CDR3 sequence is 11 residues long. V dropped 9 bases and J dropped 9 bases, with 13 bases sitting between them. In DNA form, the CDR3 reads TGTGCCAGTCGTAGGGAGGACACGCAGTATTTT. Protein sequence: CASRREDTQYF.

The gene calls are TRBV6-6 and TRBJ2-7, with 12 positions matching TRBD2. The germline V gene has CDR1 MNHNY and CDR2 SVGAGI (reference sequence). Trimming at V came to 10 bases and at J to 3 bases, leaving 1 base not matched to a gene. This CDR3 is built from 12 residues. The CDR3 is CATGLAGYEQYF. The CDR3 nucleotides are TGTGCCACGGGACTAGCGGGCTACGAGCAGTACTTC.

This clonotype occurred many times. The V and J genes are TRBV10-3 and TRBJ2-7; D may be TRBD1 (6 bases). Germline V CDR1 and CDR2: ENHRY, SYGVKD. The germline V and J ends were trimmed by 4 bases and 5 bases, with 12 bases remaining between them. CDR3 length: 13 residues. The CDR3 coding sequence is TGTGCCATCAGTGCCGACAGGAGAAACGAGCAGTACTTC. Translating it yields CAISADRRNEQYF.